The T cell receptor (beta chain) under discussion was sequenced for a study of cytotoxic CD8 clonotypes in ibrutinib-treated CLL. Study-wide background: After treatment lasting a median 12 months, range 6 to 36, response samples were collected.

Libraries of TCR beta were made from roughly 1.8 micrograms of genomic DNA that came from cryopreserved PBMCs. Whole-study results and caveats: There were few public clonotypes, and on treatment they contracted or stayed stable. Relative to age-matched healthy donors, clonality at baseline was higher, and it tracked circulating CD8+ T-cell counts.

Points on this clone: The antigen is undetermined.

Libraries were prepared by immunoSEQ multiplex PCR; TCRdb keeps only in-frame clonotypes and omits some of them. This sample has 150,000 or so clones, with approximately 80% found just once. Specimen: PBMCs, collected after 12 months of ibrutinib treatment. This clonotype was sampled from a human donor with chronic lymphocytic leukemia.

CDR3 nucleotides: TGTGCCAGCAGTCTCACAGGGTCATATTCACCCCTCCACTTT. This translates into CASSLTGSYSPLHF. The chain combines TRBV7-9 with TRBJ1-6; the D gene is possibly TRBD1 (6 bases). This CDR3 has 14 amino acids. The germline V and J ends were trimmed by 6 bases and 8 bases, with 14 bases remaining between them. Germline CDR1 SEHNR, CDR2 FQNEAQ (reference sequence).